This T cell receptor (beta chain) was captured in a study of cytomegalovirus exposure and HLA in healthy donors. Method: immunoSEQ multiplex PCR; TCRdb's copy keeps in-frame clones and lacks some. The sample gives under 200,000 clones, about 90% of which show up once; around 3% is in the top ten. Donors came from a validation cohort of over a hundred subjects, distinct from the first 666-subject cohort. To note about this clone: Its antigen is unknown.

Study-wide results and limits: Most TCR sequences were seen very rarely across donors, but some public TCRs occurred in many. A later analysis found first-cohort TCR clusters tended to co-occur in the approximately 110 validation repertoires.

The sample comprised PBMCs. The source is a woman aged 18-29 years in good health and CMV-seropositive.

CDR3 region: CASSLNQGSGNQPQHF. CDR3 sequence (DNA): TGTGCCAGCAGTTTAAATCAGGGGAGCGGCAATCAGCCCCAGCATTTT. The rearrangement links TRBV27 to TRBJ1-5; a possible D gene is TRBD1 (6 bases). Germline V gene lookup returns CDR1 MNHEY and CDR2 SMNVEV (reference sequence). V lost 2 bases, J lost 2 bases, and 13 bases lay in between. This CDR3 has 16 residues.